The clone carrying this TCR beta chain was observed a handful of times. CDR1 is SGHVS and CDR2 is FQNEAQ in the germline V gene. CDR3 length: 15 residues. Unmatched junction bases numbered 7, after V lost 5 bases and J lost 7 bases. Only in-frame clones appear in the TCRdb table, and some are missing; sequencing was by immunoSEQ multiplex PCR. The table records about 99,000 clones, around 74% of them present only once. The data stem from a study of blood T cell repertoires in COVID-19. Study summary: Acute and convalescent COVID-19 samples came from the United States, Italy and Spain. The analysed material was cDNA or gDNA that came from T cells, B-cell-depleted T cells, or PBMCs.

The chain carries TRBV7-8 and TRBJ1-6; TRBD1 matches at 8 bases. The specimen was peripheral blood. The receptor's source is an elderly woman with active or convalescent COVID-19. CDR3 region: CASSARTGSNSPLHF. The CDR3, as DNA: TGTGCCAGCAGCGCCCGGACAGGGTCGAATTCACCCCTCCACTTT. Combining the CDR3 with reference TRBV7-8 and TRBJ1-6 gives the whole variable domain GAGVSQSPRYKVAKRGQDVALRCDPISGHVSLFWYQQALGQGPEFLTYFQNEAQLDKSGLPSDRFFAERPEGSVSTLKIQRTQQEDSAVYLCASSARTGSNSPLHFGNGTRLTVT.